This T cell receptor beta chain was sequenced during a study of cytomegalovirus exposure and HLA in healthy donors. The primer mix had 60 Vbeta and 13 Jbeta primers. This table comes from immunoSEQ multiplex PCR, and its TCRdb copy is limited to in-frame clones, with some not included. The table lists about 160,000 clones, about 85% of them singletons. CDR1 DFQATT and CDR2 SNEGSKA come from the germline V gene (reference sequence). The CDR3 totals 11 residues. V lost 6 bases to trimming and J lost 6 bases, with 11 bases between them. The rearrangement uses TRBV20-1 and TRBJ1-2, with a weak D call TRBD1 (5 bases). Material: PBMCs. The TCR sequence derives from a male donor in good health and CMV-seropositive. CDR3 sequence: CSASPRDGYTF. The CDR3 DNA sequence: TGCAGTGCGAGCCCCAGGGATGGCTACACCTTC.